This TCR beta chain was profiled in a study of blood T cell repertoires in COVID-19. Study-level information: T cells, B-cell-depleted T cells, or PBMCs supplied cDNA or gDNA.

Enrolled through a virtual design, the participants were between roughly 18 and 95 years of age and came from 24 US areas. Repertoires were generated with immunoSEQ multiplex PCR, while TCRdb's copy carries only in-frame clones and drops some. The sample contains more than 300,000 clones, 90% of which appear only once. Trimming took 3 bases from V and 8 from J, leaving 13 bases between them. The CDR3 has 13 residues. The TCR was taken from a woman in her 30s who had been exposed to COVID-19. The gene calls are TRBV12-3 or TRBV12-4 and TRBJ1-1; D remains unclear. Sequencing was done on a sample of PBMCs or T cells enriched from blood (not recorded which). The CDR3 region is CASSFRLLLEAFF. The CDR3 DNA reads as TGTGCCAGCAGTTTCCGGTTGCTGTTGGAAGCTTTCTTT.